This record looks at one T cell receptor (beta chain) sequence and its context. Per the original methods: Reference gene primer amplification yielded estimated nucleated cell counts. TCRdb's table, derived via immunoSEQ multiplex PCR, lists solely in-frame clones and lacks some. V, J and clone size were drawn from that table, and D and trimming were deduced from the DNA. The sample holds under 60,000 clones, approximately 88% seen once. The CDR3 has 14 residues. Trimming cost V 2 bases and J 1 base, with 8 bases left between them. CDR1 and CDR2 (germline): LGHDT, YNNKEL (reference sequence). The sample is drawn from a study of blood T cell repertoires in COVID-19.

Material for sequencing was peripheral blood. The chain couples TRBV3-1 (or the pseudogene TRBV3-2) to TRBJ1-2; tentatively, D is TRBD1 (5 bases). The sequence came from a human donor with active COVID-19. The donor label of this sample is uncertain. The CDR3 protein is CASSQQGFNYGYTF. The CDR3 DNA sequence: TGTGCCAGCAGCCAACAGGGATTTAACTATGGCTACACCTTC.